A selection of T cell receptor beta chains follows, all from one sample in a study of OX40 agonist ivuxolimab in advanced cancers. Profiling relied on immunoSEQ multiplex PCR, and the TCRdb table lists in-frame clones only, not all of them. Of about 65,000 clones listed, roughly nine tenths are singletons. The sample here was CD4+ or CD8+ T cells sorted from blood, taken in a trial of the OX40 agonist ivuxolimab. These receptors were collected from an adult with an advanced solid tumor such as melanoma, head and neck, liver or kidney cancer. The CDR3 runs from the conserved cysteine through the conserved F or W. D genes are given only for firm matches.

CDR3aa: CASGLGGAGDTQYF
v_gene: TRBV7-9
d_gene: .

CDR3aa: CASSEEPGGLEYF
v_gene: TRBV2
d_gene: TRBD1

CDR3aa: CASSYGWAGGHYEQYF
v_gene: TRBV6-5
d_gene: TRBD2

CDR3aa: CASNGLAGGTGELFF
v_gene: TRBV6-6
d_gene: TRBD2

CDR3aa: CASSSSWRGTEAFF
v_gene: TRBV2
d_gene: .

CDR3aa: CATSRDVTSGGAVKTQYF
v_gene: TRBV15
d_gene: TRBD2

CDR3aa: CASSQDGSEAFF
v_gene: TRBV11-3
d_gene: .

CDR3aa: CASSLRPGNQPQHF
v_gene: TRBV27
d_gene: .

CDR3aa: CASSTGTGRLSYEQYF
v_gene: TRBV6-6
d_gene: TRBD1

CDR3aa: CASRPRGSTGELFF
v_gene: TRBV19
d_gene: TRBD1

CDR3aa: CASSLVGPAETQYF
v_gene: TRBV5-6
d_gene: .

CDR3aa: CASSWTGVSTDTQYF
v_gene: TRBV5-6
d_gene: TRBD1

CDR3aa: CASSYEGRGYTF
v_gene: TRBV5-1
d_gene: .

CDR3aa: CASSEGEYGYTF
v_gene: TRBV2
d_gene: .

CDR3aa: CASLRDRGREKLFF
v_gene: TRBV6-1
d_gene: TRBD1

CDR3aa: CASSFYTSTDTQYF
v_gene: TRBV27
d_gene: .

CDR3aa: CASSIRGINTEAFF
v_gene: TRBV19
d_gene: TRBD1

CDR3aa: CASSGGDGRLSRGTEAFF
v_gene: TRBV5-1
d_gene: .

CDR3aa: CTSSLGTPRDTGELFF
v_gene: TRBV5-4
d_gene: .

CDR3aa: CASSHHRSTDTQYF
v_gene: TRBV6-6
d_gene: .

CDR3aa: CASSSASGGLTDTQYF
v_gene: TRBV5-4
d_gene: TRBD2

CDR3aa: CASSYRGDNSPLHF
v_gene: TRBV6-4
d_gene: TRBD1

CDR3aa: CASSRDRIIEQYF
v_gene: TRBV6-1
d_gene: TRBD1

CDR3aa: CASRNRSRHEQYF
v_gene: TRBV6-4
d_gene: .

CDR3aa: CASSPGGYNSPLHF
v_gene: TRBV19
d_gene: .

CDR3aa: CASSLVGGGPVSGELFF
v_gene: TRBV5-1
d_gene: TRBD2

CDR3aa: CASKDSRTDTQYF
v_gene: TRBV6-4
d_gene: .

CDR3aa: CASSRQGWDYGYTF
v_gene: TRBV6-1
d_gene: TRBD1

CDR3aa: CASSLELATYEQYF
v_gene: TRBV5-1
d_gene: .

CDR3aa: CASSQSEPNTIYF
v_gene: TRBV23-1
d_gene: .

CDR3aa: CASSERPGDGYTF
v_gene: TRBV25-1
d_gene: .

CDR3aa: CASSYSIVSGNTEAFF
v_gene: TRBV6-5
d_gene: .

CDR3aa: CASSPPRTGRTGELFF
v_gene: TRBV7-2
d_gene: TRBD1

CDR3aa: CASSAGTRSTDTQYF
v_gene: TRBV7-2
d_gene: .

CDR3aa: CASTGLMNSPLHF
v_gene: TRBV19
d_gene: .

CDR3aa: CASSVGRLNQPQHF
v_gene: TRBV7-9
d_gene: .

CDR3aa: CASRVGRVGGELFF
v_gene: TRBV19
d_gene: .

CDR3aa: CAISESKDRGYTEAFF
v_gene: TRBV10-3
d_gene: TRBD1

CDR3aa: CASSPSVTGYNTEAFF
v_gene: TRBV27
d_gene: TRBD1

CDR3aa: CASSLPRGGQGRYTF
v_gene: TRBV11-2
d_gene: TRBD1

CDR3aa: CASSPRPGQGYEQYF
v_gene: TRBV7-9
d_gene: TRBD1

CDR3aa: CASTQRVGANEKLFF
v_gene: TRBV4-1
d_gene: .

CDR3aa: CASSRGGQNTGELFF
v_gene: TRBV4-1
d_gene: .

CDR3aa: CASSRTGDDSPLHF
v_gene: TRBV6-1
d_gene: TRBD1

CDR3aa: CASSEGLAGGYQETQYF
v_gene: TRBV2
d_gene: TRBD2

CDR3aa: CSVDEGGHTEAFF
v_gene: TRBV29-1
d_gene: .

CDR3aa: CASTQNTEAFF
v_gene: TRBV7-9
d_gene: .

CDR3aa: CASRSLRDRSYEQYF
v_gene: TRBV5-1
d_gene: TRBD1

CDR3aa: CAWSELSGNYGYTF
v_gene: TRBV30
d_gene: .

CDR3aa: CASSIGASLNEQFF
v_gene: TRBV19
d_gene: .

CDR3aa: CASSKRDRQNTGELFF
v_gene: TRBV11-1
d_gene: TRBD1

CDR3aa: CASSLVPSSYEQYF
v_gene: TRBV5-1
d_gene: .

CDR3aa: CAISEGQATGELFF
v_gene: TRBV10-3
d_gene: TRBD1

CDR3aa: CASSYDSEQYF
v_gene: TRBV6-5
d_gene: .

CDR3aa: CASSEARSGGAKDTQYF
v_gene: TRBV6-1
d_gene: TRBD2